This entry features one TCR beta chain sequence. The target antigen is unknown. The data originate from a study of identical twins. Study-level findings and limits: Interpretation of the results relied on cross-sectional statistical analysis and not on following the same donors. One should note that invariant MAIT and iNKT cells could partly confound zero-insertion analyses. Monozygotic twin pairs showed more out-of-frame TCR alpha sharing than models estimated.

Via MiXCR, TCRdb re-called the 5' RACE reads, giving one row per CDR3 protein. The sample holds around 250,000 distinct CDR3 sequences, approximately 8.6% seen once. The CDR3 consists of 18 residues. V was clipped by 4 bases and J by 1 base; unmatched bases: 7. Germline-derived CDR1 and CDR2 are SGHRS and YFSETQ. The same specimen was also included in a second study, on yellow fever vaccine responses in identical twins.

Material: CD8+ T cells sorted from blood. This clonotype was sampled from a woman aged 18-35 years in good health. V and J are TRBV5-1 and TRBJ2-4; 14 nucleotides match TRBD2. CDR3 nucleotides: TGCGCCAGCAGCCTCGGACTAGCGGGAGGAAGGGCCAAAAACATTCAGTACTTC. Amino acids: CASSLGLAGGRAKNIQYF.